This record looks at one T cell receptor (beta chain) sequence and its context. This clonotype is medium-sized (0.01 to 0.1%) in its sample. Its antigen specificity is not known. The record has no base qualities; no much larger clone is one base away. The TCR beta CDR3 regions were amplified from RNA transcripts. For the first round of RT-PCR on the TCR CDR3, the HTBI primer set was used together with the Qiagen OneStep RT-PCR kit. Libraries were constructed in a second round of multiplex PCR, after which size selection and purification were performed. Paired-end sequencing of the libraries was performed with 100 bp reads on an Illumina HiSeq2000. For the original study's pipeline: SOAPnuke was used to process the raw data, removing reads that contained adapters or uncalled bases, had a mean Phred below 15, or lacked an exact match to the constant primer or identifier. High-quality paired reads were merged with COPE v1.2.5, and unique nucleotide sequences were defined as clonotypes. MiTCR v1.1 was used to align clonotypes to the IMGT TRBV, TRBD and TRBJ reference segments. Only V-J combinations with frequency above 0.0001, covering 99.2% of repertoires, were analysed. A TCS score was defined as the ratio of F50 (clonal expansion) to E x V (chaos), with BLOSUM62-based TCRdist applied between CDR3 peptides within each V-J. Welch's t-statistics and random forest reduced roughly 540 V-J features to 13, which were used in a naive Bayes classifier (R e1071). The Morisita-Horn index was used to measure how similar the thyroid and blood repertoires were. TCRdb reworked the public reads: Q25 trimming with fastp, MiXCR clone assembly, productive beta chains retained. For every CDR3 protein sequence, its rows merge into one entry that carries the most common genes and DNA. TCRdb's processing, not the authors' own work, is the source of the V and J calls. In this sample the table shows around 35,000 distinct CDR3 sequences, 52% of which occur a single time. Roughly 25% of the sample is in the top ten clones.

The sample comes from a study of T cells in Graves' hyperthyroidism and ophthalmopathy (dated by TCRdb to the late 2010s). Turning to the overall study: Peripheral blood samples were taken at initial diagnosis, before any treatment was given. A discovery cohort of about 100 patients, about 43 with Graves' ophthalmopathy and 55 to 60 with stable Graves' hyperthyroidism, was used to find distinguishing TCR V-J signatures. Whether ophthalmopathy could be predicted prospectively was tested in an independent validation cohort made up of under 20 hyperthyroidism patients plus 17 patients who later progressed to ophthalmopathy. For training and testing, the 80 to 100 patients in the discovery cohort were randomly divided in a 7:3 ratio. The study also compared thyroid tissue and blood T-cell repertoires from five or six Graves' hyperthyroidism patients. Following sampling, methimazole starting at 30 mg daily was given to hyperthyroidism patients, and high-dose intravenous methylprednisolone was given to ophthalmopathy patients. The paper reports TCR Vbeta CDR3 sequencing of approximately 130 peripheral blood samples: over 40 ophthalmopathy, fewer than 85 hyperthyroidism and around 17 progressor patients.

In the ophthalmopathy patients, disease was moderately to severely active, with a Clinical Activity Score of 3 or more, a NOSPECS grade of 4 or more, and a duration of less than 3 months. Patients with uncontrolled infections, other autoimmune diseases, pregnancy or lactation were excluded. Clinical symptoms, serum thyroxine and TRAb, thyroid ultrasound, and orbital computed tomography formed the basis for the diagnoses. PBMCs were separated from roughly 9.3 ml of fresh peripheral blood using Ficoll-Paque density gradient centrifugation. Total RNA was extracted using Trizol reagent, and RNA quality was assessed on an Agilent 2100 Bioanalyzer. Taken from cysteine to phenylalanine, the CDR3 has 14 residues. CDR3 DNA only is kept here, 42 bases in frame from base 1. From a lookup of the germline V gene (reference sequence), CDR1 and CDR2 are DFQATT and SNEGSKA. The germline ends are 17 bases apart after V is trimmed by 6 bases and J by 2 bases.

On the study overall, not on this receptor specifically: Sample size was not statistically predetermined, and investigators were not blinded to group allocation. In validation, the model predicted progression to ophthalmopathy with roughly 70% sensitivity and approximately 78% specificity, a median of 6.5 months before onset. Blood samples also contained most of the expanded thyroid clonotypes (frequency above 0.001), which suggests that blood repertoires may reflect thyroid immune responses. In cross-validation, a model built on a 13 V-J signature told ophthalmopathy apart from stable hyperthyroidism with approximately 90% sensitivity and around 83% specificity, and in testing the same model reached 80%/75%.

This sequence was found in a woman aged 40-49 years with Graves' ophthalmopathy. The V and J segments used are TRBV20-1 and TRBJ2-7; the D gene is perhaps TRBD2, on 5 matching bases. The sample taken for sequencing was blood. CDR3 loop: CSARRPSSTYEQYF. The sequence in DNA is TGCAGTGCCAGACGGCCTAGCAGCACCTACGAGCAGTACTTC.